The 11 T cell receptor beta chains listed next were all sequenced from one sample in a study of T cells after yellow fever vaccination. TCRdb redid the calling of the 5' RACE reads with MiXCR, one entry per CDR3 protein. The profile shows just under 600,000 distinct CDR3 sequences, roughly 13% of them singletons. The source material was PBMCs, sampled on the day of the yellow fever booster vaccination. The receptor set was obtained from a man younger than 40 who received the YFV17D yellow fever vaccine.

The CDR3 DNA is TGTGCCAGCAGCTTAGTGGTGGGCCTTGAATACAATGAGCAGTTCTTC. Translated, it gives CASSLVVGLEYNEQFF. J is TRBJ2-1 and V is TRBV7-2; D gene uncertain. Deletions cut 1 base from V and 4 bases from J, with 14 bases between. Germline V lookup: CDR1 SGHTA, CDR2 FQGNSA. This CDR3 comprises 16 residues. Supplemented by reference TRBV7-2 and TRBJ2-1, the full variable domain reads GAGVSQSPSNKVTEKGKDVELRCDPISGHTALYWYRQSLGQGLEFLIYFQGNSAPDKSGLPSDRFSAERTGGSVSTLTIQRTQQEDSAVYLCASSLVVGLEYNEQFFGPGTRLTVL.

The chain carries TRBV5-1 and TRBJ2-7, with D possibly TRBD1 on 6 matching bases. CDR3 length equals 13 residues. The V gene's germline CDR1 is SGHRS and CDR2 YFSETQ. Trimming removed 4 bases from V and 3 bases from J, with 11 bases in between. The CDR3 spells CASSPDSFYEQYF. The CDR3 DNA is TGCGCCAGCAGCCCGGACAGCTTCTACGAGCAGTACTTC.

V usage is TRBV29-1 and J usage is TRBJ2-7; 10 positions match TRBD2. The germline gives CDR1 SQVTM, CDR2 ANQGSEA. V was clipped by 2 bases and J by 3 bases; unmatched bases: 10. This CDR3 has 16 residues. The CDR3 nucleotides are TGCAGCGTTGAATGGTCTAGCGGGAGTATAGGCTACGAGCAGTACTTC. This gives the protein CSVEWSSGSIGYEQYF.

The chain is built from TRBV20-1 and TRBJ2-7; the D gene is possibly TRBD1 (6 bases). Trimming shortened V by 3 bases and J by 4 bases, and 22 bases separated the two germline ends. The CDR3 is made up of 16 amino acids. The germline gives CDR1 DFQATT, CDR2 SNEGSKA (reference sequence). CDR3 protein: CSASGRTAKGDYEQYF. CDR3 sequence (DNA): TGCAGTGCTAGTGGGCGGACAGCCAAAGGAGATTACGAGCAGTACTTC.

This clonotype appeared a few times. The chain combines TRBV19 with TRBJ2-3, with 12 positions matching TRBD1. Germline assignment: CDR1 LNHDA and CDR2 SQIVND (reference sequence). The V gene end was trimmed by 3 bases and the J gene end by 5 bases; junction bases not matched to a gene: 3. The CDR3 has 15 amino acids. The CDR3 region is CASSIRDRGRDTQYF. The CDR3 region has the DNA TGTGCCAGTAGTATCCGGGACAGGGGGCGAGATACGCAGTATTTT.

The chain joins TRBV28 to TRBJ2-5; perhaps TRBD2 as D (5 bases). V shed 4 bases and J shed 0 bases, with 15 bases lying between them. Germline V lookup: CDR1 MDHEN, CDR2 SYDVKM. The CDR3 has 16 residues. CDR3 coding DNA: TGTGCCAGCAGTTACCCCCGGCGGGCGTACCAAGAGACCCAGTACTTC. Amino acids: CASSYPRRAYQETQYF.

This clonotype was detected only a few times. This chain connects TRBV3-1 to TRBJ2-7; 9 nucleotides line up with TRBD2. There are 15 residues in the CDR3. Germline CDR1 reads LGHDT; CDR2 reads YNNKEL (reference sequence). Losses at the gene ends were 2 bases for V and 2 bases for J; bases not matched to a gene: 4. The CDR3 DNA is TGTGCCAGCAGCCAAATTAGCGGGGGACCCTACGAGCAGTACTTC. Protein sequence: CASSQISGGPYEQYF.

This clonotype showed up just a few times. V gene TRBV25-1 combines with J gene TRBJ1-2; D is unresolved. The germline gives CDR1 MGHDK, CDR2 SYGVNS. Trimming took off 10 bases at V and 3 bases at J, with 15 bases between the two ends. The CDR3 has 13 residues. The CDR3 bases are TGTGCCACCCAAGGGCCGTCACACTATGGCTACACCTTC. Residues: CATQGPSHYGYTF.

The chain employs TRBV30 and TRBJ1-4, with D possibly matching TRBD1 (5 bases). CDR1 is GTSNPN and CDR2 is SVGIG in the germline V gene (reference sequence). V was pared by 4 bases and J by 8 bases, with 17 bases between. The CDR3 loop spans 14 amino acids. As DNA, the CDR3 is TGTGCCTGGAAGGACAACAGTTATTCCGAAAAACTGTTTTTT. Its translation is CAWKDNSYSEKLFF.

In its sample, this clonotype was seen a few times. The chain uses TRBV20-1 and TRBJ2-3; D not resolved. CDR3 length: 14 amino acids. Germline V gene lookup returns CDR1 DFQATT and CDR2 SNEGSKA (reference sequence). Trimming shortened V by 0 bases and J by 1 base, and 8 bases separated the two germline ends. CDR3 DNA sequence: TGCAGTGCTAGAGACAGCTATGGCACAGATACGCAGTATTTT. Encoded protein: CSARDSYGTDTQYF.

V and J are TRBV7-3 and TRBJ2-2; 8 bases match TRBD1. The trim removed 4 bases at V and 7 bases at J, leaving 11 bases unmatched. This CDR3 is built from 16 residues. From germline, CDR1 is SGHTA and CDR2 FQGTGA. CDR3 in DNA: TGTGCCAGCAGCTCGACAGGGGCCCGGGGCCTCGGGGAGCTGTTTTTT. Its protein product is CASSSTGARGLGELFF.